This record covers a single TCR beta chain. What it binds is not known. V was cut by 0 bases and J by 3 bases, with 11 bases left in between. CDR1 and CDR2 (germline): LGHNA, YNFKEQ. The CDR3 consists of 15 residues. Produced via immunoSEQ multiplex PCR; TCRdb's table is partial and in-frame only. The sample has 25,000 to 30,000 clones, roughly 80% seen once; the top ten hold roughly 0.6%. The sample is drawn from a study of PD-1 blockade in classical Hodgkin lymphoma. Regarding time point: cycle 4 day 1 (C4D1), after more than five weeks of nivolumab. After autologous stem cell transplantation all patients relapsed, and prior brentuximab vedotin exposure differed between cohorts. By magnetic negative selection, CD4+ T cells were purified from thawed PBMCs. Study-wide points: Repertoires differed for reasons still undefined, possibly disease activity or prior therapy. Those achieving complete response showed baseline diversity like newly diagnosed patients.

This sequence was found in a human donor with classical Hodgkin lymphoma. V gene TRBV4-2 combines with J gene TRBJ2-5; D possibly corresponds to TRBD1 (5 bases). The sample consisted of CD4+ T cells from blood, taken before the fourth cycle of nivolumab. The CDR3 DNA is TGTGCCAGCAGCCAAGAGGCGACAGTTAAAGAGACCCAGTACTTC. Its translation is CASSQEATVKETQYF.